This T cell receptor (beta chain) was observed in a study of control samples from healthy donors and cancer patients. The CDR3 is 13 residues long. In germline, CDR1 is SEHNR, CDR2 FQNEAQ (reference sequence). The V and J ends lost 5 bases and 2 bases respectively, with 10 bases between them. Assay used: immunoSEQ multiplex PCR; TCRdb lists only in-frame clones, some missing. The sample gives under 150,000 clones, 85% to 90% of which show up once; around 1.1% is in the top ten. This clone appeared a single time. V is TRBV7-9 and J is TRBJ2-7, with a possible D match to TRBD1 (6 bases). This clonotype originated in a woman between 50 and 59 years old with colorectal cancer. Sequencing was carried out using PBMCs. CDR3 region: CASSNRDPYEQYF. The CDR3 region has the DNA TGTGCCAGCAGCAACAGGGACCCCTACGAGCAGTACTTC.